The clone carrying this T cell receptor (beta chain) has only one observation. The sample originates from a study of shared clonotypes between healthy human individuals. The germline V gene encodes CDR1 MDHEN and CDR2 SYDVKM. V gave up 3 bases and J gave up 8 bases, with 19 bases separating them. The CDR3 is made up of 16 amino acids. Deep was the level at which the assay was run. In the original analysis: Filtering differed because ImmunoSEQ produced junction-only sequences that carried no quality scores. Profiling relied on immunoSEQ multiplex PCR, and the TCRdb table lists in-frame clones only, not all of them. V and J calls and clone size are given by that table; D and trimming were obtained from the DNA. The data hold roughly 500,000 clones, with more than 75% observed a single time.

The sequence was collected from a woman in her thirties or forties in good health. Some clones in this sample may be carry-over from other donors' samples. What was sequenced was PBMCs. The chain joins TRBV28 to TRBJ1-4; possibly TRBD1 for D (5 bases). The CDR3 sequence is CASSFRGGALDEKLFF. The CDR3 nucleotides are TGTGCCAGCAGTTTTCGTGGAGGGGCTTTAGACGAAAAACTGTTTTTT.